Here is one TCR beta chain with its context. Its antigen is as yet unknown. The data were taken from a study of T cell responses to AZD1222 COVID-19 vaccine. Study-wide results and caveats: Clonal diversity may have been underestimated, and the donors were mostly white British, with more females than males. The study sampled repertoires only after the peak T cell response.

Some clones are missing from TCRdb's copy, which holds only in-frame ones; the method was immunoSEQ multiplex PCR. Among around 120,000 clones listed, about 90% were seen once. V was cut by 4 bases and J by 0 bases, with 10 bases left in between. CDR1 is SGDLS and CDR2 is YYNGEE in the germline V gene. This CDR3 comprises 15 residues. The chain combines TRBV9 with TRBJ2-2; no clear D gene. The clonotype originates from an adult in good health. Sequenced here: peripheral blood, sampled on day 0 of AZD1222 vaccination. Written as DNA, the CDR3 is TGTGCCAGCAGCCCCCGCCGGCCGAACACCGGGGAGCTGTTTTTT. As protein: CASSPRRPNTGELFF.